This T cell receptor beta chain was sequenced during a study of blood T cells in healthy people across ages. Study results and caveats: Unsorted PBMCs ruled out conclusive naive versus antigen-experienced comparison.

Each donor supplied roughly 9.1 milliliters of peripheral blood. In regard to this clonotype: Its antigen is still unknown.

Germline V gene data show CDR1 as SQVTM and CDR2 as ANQGSEA. The CDR3 has 15 residues. With V trimmed by 6 bases and J by 5 bases, 10 bases remained unmatched. The second PCR ran roughly 7 to 12 cycles with a sample-barcoded 5' primer and J-beta primers. The template-switch adaptor, which had 12 random nucleotides, put a tag on each cDNA molecule. Each CDR3 protein is one row after TCRdb ran MiXCR on the 5' RACE reads. The sample lists about 630,000 distinct CDR3 sequences, roughly 20% occurring once. Sequenced: blood. This sequence was found in a man between 65 and 80 years old in good health. The genes are TRBV29-1 and TRBJ2-5; 12 positions agree with TRBD2. DNA for the CDR3: TGCAGCGTATTCGGACTAGCGGGAAAGGAGGAGACCCAGTACTTC. Amino acids: CSVFGLAGKEETQYF.